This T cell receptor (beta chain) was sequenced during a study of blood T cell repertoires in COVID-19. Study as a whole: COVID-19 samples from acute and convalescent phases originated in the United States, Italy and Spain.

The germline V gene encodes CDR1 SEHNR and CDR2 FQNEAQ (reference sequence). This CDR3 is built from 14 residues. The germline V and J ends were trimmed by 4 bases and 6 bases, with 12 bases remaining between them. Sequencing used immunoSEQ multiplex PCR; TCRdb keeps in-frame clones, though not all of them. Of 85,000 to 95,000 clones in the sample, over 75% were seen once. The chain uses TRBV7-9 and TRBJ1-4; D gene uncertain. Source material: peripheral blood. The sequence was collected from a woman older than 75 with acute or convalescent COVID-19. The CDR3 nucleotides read TGTGCCAGCAGCTCCCGGACTTCGGATGAAAAACTGTTTTTT. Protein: CASSSRTSDEKLFF.